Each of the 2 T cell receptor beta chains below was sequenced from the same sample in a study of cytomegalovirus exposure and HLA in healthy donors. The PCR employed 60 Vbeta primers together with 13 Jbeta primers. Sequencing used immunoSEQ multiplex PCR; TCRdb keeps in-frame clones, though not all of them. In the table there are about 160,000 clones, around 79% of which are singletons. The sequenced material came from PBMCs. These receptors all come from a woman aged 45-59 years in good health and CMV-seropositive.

The CDR3 bases are TGCGCCAGCAGCTCCCAAGTGAGGCGGAACAATGAGCAGTTCTTC. This sequence encodes CASSSQVRRNNEQFF. The V call is TRBV5-1, the J call TRBJ2-1; D remains ambiguous. V was clipped by 3 bases and J by 5 bases, with 15 bases between them. This CDR3 has 15 residues. Germline values: CDR1 SGHRS, CDR2 YFSETQ. Filled out from reference TRBV5-1 and TRBJ2-1, the complete variable domain reads KAGVTQTPRYLIKTRGQQVTLSCSPISGHRSVSWYQQTPGQGLQFLFEYFSETQRNKGNFPGRFSGRQFSNSRSEMNVSTLELGDSALYLCASSSQVRRNNEQFFGPGTRLTVL.

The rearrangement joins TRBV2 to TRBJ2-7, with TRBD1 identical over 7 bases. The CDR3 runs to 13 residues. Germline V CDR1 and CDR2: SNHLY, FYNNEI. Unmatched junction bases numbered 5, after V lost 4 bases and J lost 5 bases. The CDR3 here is CASSGNRGDEQYF. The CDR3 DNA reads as TGTGCCAGCAGTGGGAACAGGGGAGACGAGCAGTACTTC.